The next 16 T cell receptor beta chains were all read from a single sample in a study of cytomegalovirus exposure and HLA in healthy donors. Use of 60 Vbeta and 13 Jbeta primers characterized the PCR. Clones were read by immunoSEQ multiplex PCR, and TCRdb kept only the in-frame ones, dropping some. Counted here are around 170,000 clones, around 80% occurring once; the ten biggest clones make up 1%. Sequencing was performed on PBMCs. The receptor source for this set is a woman between 45 and 60 years old in good health and CMV-seropositive.

This clone came up a few times. The rearrangement uses TRBV6-1 and TRBJ1-2; 7 bases match TRBD1. The CDR3 is 14 amino acids. With 5 bases clipped from V and 4 bases from J, the junction kept 7 bases outside the gene matches. Germline lookup yields CDR1 MNHNS and CDR2 SASEGT. The CDR3 loop is CASSRGQAGYGYTF. The CDR3 coding sequence is TGTGCCAGCAGTCGAGGACAGGCGGGCTATGGCTACACCTTC.

The chain has TRBV5-8 and TRBJ2-1; perhaps TRBD1 as D (5 bases). The CDR3 contains 16 residues. CDR1 and CDR2 (germline): SGHTS, YDEGEE. The ends were cut back, 1 base at V and 0 bases at J, with 11 bases in the middle. The CDR3 reads CASSLTGMHSYNEQFF. The CDR3 nucleotides read TGTGCCAGCAGCTTGACAGGAATGCACTCCTACAATGAGCAGTTCTTC.

The chain recombines TRBV18 with TRBJ1-4; the D is unclear. From germline, CDR1 is KGHSH and CDR2 LQKENI. Trimming removed 3 bases from V and 1 base from J, with 15 bases in between. CDR3 length equals 17 residues. The CDR3 DNA is TGTGCCAGCTCACCGCAGGCTCGGCCCCTAACTAATGAAAAACTGTTTTTT. The encoded protein is CASSPQARPLTNEKLFF.

The chain joins TRBV4-2 to TRBJ1-2, with D perhaps matching TRBD1 (5 bases). CDR1 is LGHNA, CDR2 YNFKEQ, per germline. The CDR3 consists of 13 residues. The V end was cut by 0 bases, the J end by 11 bases, with 13 bases between. Written as DNA, the CDR3 is TGTGCCAGCAGCCAAGATTGGGGGGGTGGTTACACCTTC. Amino acid sequence: CASSQDWGGGYTF.

The genes are TRBV5-1 and TRBJ2-1; 9 bases fit TRBD2. Germline V gene data show CDR1 as SGHRS and CDR2 as YFSETQ. V shed 2 bases, J shed 9 bases, and the junction held 6 bases outside the gene matches. The CDR3 contains 14 residues. CDR3 DNA: TGCGCCAGCAGCTTTCTGCGGGAGGGCCGTGAGCAGTTCTTC. This sequence encodes CASSFLREGREQFF.

This chain links TRBV11-2 with TRBJ1-1, with TRBD1 as a possible D gene (6 bases). CDR3 length equals 17 residues. Germline-derived CDR1 and CDR2 are SGHAT and FQNNGV. V lost 3 bases and J lost 1, with 18 bases in between. The CDR3 spells CASSFVIGVGGNTEAFF. The CDR3 DNA reads as TGTGCCAGCAGCTTCGTTATTGGAGTAGGGGGGAACACTGAAGCTTTCTTT.

This clone turned up a few times. The rearrangement uses TRBV21-1 and TRBJ2-7; the listed D gene, TRBD2, was not tested against the DNA. TRBV21-1 is a pseudogene locus. This CDR3 region has 17 residues. CDR3 region: CASSLKESLALAYEQYF. CDR3 bases: TGTGCCAGCAGCCTCAAAGAGTCACTAGCGCTTGCCTACGAGCAGTACTTC.

The chain carries TRBV6-6 and TRBJ1-2, with D hard to call. The V end was cut by 7 bases, the J end by 2 bases, with 17 bases between. From germline, CDR1 is MNHNY and CDR2 SVGAGI (reference sequence). The CDR3 extends over 15 amino acids. The CDR3 region is CASTSLSGPNYGYTF. DNA for the CDR3: TGTGCCAGCACCTCCCTAAGTGGGCCCAACTATGGCTACACCTTC.

The CDR3 reads CASSYEADTQYF. The CDR3 region has the DNA TGTGCCAGCAGCTACGAGGCAGATACGCAGTATTTT. The chain joins TRBV6-6 to TRBJ2-3; no reliable D call. The germline V gene encodes CDR1 MNHNY and CDR2 SVGAGI (reference sequence). Trimming stripped 6 bases from V and 4 bases from J, with 8 bases between. The CDR3 contains 12 residues.

The chain employs TRBV27 and TRBJ1-5; a weak D match, TRBD1 (5 bases). Germline values: CDR1 MNHEY, CDR2 SMNVEV (reference sequence). The CDR3 runs to 15 residues. V was cut by 2 bases and J by 6 bases, with 14 bases left in between. DNA for the CDR3: TGTGCCAGCAGTTTAGTGGGGTCGGGGGGTCAGCCCCAGCATTTT. Protein product: CASSLVGSGGQPQHF.

About this clone itself: One end of the junction fails to match germline, which may point to a read error. This sequence joins TRBV7-9 and TRBJ1-1; D possibly corresponds to TRBD1 (6 bases). This CDR3 has 12 residues. Looked up from germline, CDR1 is SEHNR and CDR2 is FQNEAQ (reference sequence). Written as DNA, the CDR3 is TGTTCCAGCTCTGGACAGACTACTGAAGCTTTCTTT. Amino acid sequence: CSSSGQTTEAFF.

The CDR3 DNA is TGTGCCAGCAGCCCCGATAGGATTCGGGGGCAGCCCCAGCATTTT. This gives the protein CASSPDRIRGQPQHF. This chain connects TRBV7-2 to TRBJ1-5, with D possibly matching TRBD1 (5 bases). The V and J ends lost 5 bases and 7 bases respectively, with 18 bases between them. Germline V lookup: CDR1 SGHTA, CDR2 FQGNSA. The CDR3 sequence is 15 residues long.

This rearrangement joins TRBV7-9 to TRBJ1-1; D is undetermined. V was trimmed by 0 bases and J by 1 base, leaving 6 bases between them. Germline CDR1 and CDR2: SEHNR and FQNEAQ (reference sequence). The CDR3 contains 14 residues. The CDR3 spells CASSLASRNTEAFF. The CDR3 region has the DNA TGTGCCAGCAGCTTAGCTTCCAGGAACACTGAAGCTTTCTTT.

The chain employs TRBV6-5 and TRBJ2-1; 7 positions agree with TRBD1. Trimming took 7 bases from V and 5 from J; bases not matched to a gene: 8. Germline CDR1 and CDR2: MNHEY and SVGAGI. CDR3 length: 14 residues. In nucleotides, the CDR3 is TGTGCCAGCACCATGACAGGGACCAACAATGAGCAGTTCTTC. As protein: CASTMTGTNNEQFF.

Points on this clone: The junction departs from the called germline gene at one end, perhaps through a read error. The chain recombines TRBV7-9 with TRBJ2-2, with 8 bases fitting TRBD1. The CDR3 contains 16 residues. Germline V CDR1 and CDR2: SEHNR, FQNEAQ (reference sequence). The CDR3 bases are TGTTCCAGCAGCTGGTCGACAGGGGCGAACACCGGGGAGCTGTTTTTT. Amino acids: CSSSWSTGANTGELFF.

V and J are TRBV10-3 and TRBJ1-5, with 7 bases lining up with TRBD1. This CDR3 spans 18 amino acids. Germline V gene lookup returns CDR1 ENHRY and CDR2 SYGVKD. With V trimmed by 2 bases and J by 3 bases, 13 bases remained unmatched. The CDR3 bases are TGTGCCATCAGTGAGAGTGGGAAACAGGGGACTTTCAATCAGCCCCAGCATTTT. As protein: CAISESGKQGTFNQPQHF.